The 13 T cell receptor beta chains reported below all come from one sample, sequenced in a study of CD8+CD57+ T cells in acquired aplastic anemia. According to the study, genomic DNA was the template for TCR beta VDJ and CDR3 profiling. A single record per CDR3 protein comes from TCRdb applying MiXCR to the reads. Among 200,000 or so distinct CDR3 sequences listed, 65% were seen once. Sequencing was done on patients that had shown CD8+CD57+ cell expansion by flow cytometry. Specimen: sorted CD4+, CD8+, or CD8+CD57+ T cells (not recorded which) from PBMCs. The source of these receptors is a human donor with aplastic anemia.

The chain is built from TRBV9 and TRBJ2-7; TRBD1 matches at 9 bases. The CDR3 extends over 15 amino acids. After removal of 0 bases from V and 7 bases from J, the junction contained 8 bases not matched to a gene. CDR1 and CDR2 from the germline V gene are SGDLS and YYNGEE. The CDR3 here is CASSVDGTGPGEQYF. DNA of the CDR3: TGTGCCAGCAGCGTAGATGGGACAGGGCCGGGGGAGCAGTACTTC.

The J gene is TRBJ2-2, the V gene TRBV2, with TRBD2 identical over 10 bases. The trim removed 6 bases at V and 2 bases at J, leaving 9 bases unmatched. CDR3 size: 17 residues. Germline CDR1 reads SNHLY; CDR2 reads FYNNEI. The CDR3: CASSDPLAGENTGELFF. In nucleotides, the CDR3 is TGTGCCAGCAGCGATCCCCTAGCGGGGGAAAACACCGGGGAGCTGTTTTTT.

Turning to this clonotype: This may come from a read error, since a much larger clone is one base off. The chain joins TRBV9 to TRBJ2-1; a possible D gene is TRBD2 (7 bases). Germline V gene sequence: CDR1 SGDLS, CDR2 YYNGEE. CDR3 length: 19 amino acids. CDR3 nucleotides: TGTGCCAGCAGCGTATATTTGAGGGGGGCCGGGGGGCCCTACAATGAGCAGCTCTTC. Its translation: CASSVYLRGAGGPYNEQLF.

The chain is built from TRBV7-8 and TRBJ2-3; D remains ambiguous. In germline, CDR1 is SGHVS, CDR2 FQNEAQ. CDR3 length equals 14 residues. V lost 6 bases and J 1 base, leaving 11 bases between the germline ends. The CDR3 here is CASRQNTGTDTQYF. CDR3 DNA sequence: TGTGCCAGCAGGCAAAACACAGGCACAGATACGCAGTATTTT.

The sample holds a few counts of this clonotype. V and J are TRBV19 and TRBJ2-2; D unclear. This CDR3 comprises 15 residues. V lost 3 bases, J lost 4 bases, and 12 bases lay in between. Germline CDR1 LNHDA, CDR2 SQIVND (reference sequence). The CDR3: CASSIQAVSTGELFF. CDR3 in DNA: TGTGCCAGTAGTATTCAGGCGGTTAGCACCGGGGAGCTGTTTTTT.

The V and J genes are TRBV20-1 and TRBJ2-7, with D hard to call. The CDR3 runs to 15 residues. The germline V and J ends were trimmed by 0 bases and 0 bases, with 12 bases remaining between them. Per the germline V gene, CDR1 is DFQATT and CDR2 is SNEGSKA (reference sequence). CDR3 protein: CSAREPRGTSYEQYF. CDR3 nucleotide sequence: TGCAGTGCTAGAGAACCTAGAGGTACCTCCTACGAGCAGTACTTC.

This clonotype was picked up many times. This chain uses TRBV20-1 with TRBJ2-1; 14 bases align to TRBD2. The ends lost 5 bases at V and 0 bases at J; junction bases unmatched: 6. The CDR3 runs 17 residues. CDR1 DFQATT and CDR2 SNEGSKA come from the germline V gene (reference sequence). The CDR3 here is CSASGLAGDRSYNEQFF. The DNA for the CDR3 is TGCAGTGCTTCGGGACTAGCGGGGGACCGCTCCTACAATGAGCAGTTCTTC.

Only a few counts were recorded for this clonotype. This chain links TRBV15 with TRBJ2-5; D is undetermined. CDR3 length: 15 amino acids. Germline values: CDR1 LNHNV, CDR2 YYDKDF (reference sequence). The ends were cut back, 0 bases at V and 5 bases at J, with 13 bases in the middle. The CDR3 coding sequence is TGTGCCACCAGCAGAGATCGGTTGGCACAGGAGACCCAGTACTTC. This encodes CATSRDRLAQETQYF.

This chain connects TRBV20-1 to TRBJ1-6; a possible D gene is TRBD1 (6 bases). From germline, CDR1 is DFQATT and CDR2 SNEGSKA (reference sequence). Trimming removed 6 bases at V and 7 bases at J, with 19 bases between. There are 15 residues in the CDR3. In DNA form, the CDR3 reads TGCAGTGCCCGCCCAACAGGGACGACGAATTCACCCCTCCACTTT. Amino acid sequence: CSARPTGTTNSPLHF.

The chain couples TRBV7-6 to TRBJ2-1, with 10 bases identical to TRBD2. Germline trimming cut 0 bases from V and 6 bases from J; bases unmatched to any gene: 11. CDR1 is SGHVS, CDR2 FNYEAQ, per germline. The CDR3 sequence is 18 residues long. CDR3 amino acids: CASSLAGGSGGASNEQFF. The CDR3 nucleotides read TGTGCCAGCAGCTTAGCGGGGGGAAGCGGGGGGGCCTCCAATGAGCAGTTCTTC.

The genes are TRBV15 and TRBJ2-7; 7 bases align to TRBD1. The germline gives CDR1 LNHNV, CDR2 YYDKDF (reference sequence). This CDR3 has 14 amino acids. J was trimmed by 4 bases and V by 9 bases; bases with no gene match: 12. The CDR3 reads CATSVTGVGYEQYF. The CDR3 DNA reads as TGTGCCACTAGCGTAACAGGGGTGGGGTACGAGCAGTACTTC.

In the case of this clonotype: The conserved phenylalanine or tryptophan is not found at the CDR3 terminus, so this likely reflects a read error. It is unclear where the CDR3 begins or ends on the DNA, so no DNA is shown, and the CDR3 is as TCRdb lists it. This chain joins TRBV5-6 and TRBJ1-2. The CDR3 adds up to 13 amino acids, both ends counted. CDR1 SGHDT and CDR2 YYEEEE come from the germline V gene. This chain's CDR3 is CVSSLTANYGYTC.

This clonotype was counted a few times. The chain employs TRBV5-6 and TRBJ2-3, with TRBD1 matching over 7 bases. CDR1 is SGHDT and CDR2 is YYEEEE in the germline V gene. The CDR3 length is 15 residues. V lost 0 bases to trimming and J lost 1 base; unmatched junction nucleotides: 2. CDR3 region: CASSLGGTGTDTQYF. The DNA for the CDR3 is TGTGCCAGCAGCTTGGGGGGGACAGGCACAGATACGCAGTATTTT. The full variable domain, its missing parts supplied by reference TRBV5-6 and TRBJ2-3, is DAGVTQSPTHLIKTRGQQVTLRCSPKSGHDTVSWYQQALGQGPQFIFQYYEEEERQRGNFPDRFSGHQFPNYSSELNVNALLLGDSALYLCASSLGGTGTDTQYFGPGTRLTVL.